Shown below are 18 T cell receptor beta chains from a single sample sequenced in a study of control samples from healthy donors and cancer patients. Using immunoSEQ multiplex PCR, the repertoire was profiled, and TCRdb retains in-frame clones only, with some absent. This sample has 100,000 to 150,000 clones, with 92% found just once. Sequencing used blood. The receptors were gathered from a woman in her forties or fifties in good health.

Only a few counts were recorded for this clone. The chain has TRBV6-4 and TRBJ1-6; a possible D gene is TRBD1 (5 bases). This CDR3 contains 13 residues. V dropped 4 bases and J dropped 15 bases, with 16 bases sitting between them. Germline CDR1 MRHNA, CDR2 SNTAGT. The DNA for the CDR3 is TGTGCCAGCAGTGCGGACAACAGCGGAGTCCTCCACTTT. As protein: CASSADNSGVLHF.

The chain combines TRBV28 with TRBJ1-1, with D uncertain. This CDR3 comprises 13 residues. Trimming took off 0 bases at V and 1 base at J, with 3 bases between the two ends. CDR1 is MDHEN, CDR2 SYDVKM, per germline. The CDR3 region has the DNA TGTGCCAGCAGTTTATGGCAGAACACTGAAGCTTTCTTT. Translation: CASSLWQNTEAFF.

The gene calls are TRBV19 and TRBJ2-5; no clear D. Germline values: CDR1 LNHDA, CDR2 SQIVND (reference sequence). This CDR3 contains 14 residues. With 5 bases removed from V and 2 bases from J, the gap between germline ends came to 12 bases. This CDR3 reads CASSSRGRQETQYF. Written as DNA, the CDR3 is TGTGCCAGTAGTTCACGCGGACGGCAAGAGACCCAGTACTTC.

The J gene is TRBJ1-1, the V gene TRBV6-5; possible D gene TRBD1, 5 bases. Germline lookup yields CDR1 MNHEY and CDR2 SVGAGI. V lost 2 bases and J 5 bases, leaving 12 bases between the germline ends. This CDR3 region has 14 residues. The CDR3 bases are TGTGCCAGCAGTTACCAGGGACGAAGGACTGAAGCTTTCTTT. Translating it yields CASSYQGRRTEAFF.

The chain joins TRBV7-8 to TRBJ2-7; D may be TRBD1 or TRBD2 (5 bases each). The germline gives CDR1 SGHVS, CDR2 FQNEAQ. Between the trimmed V and J ends, which lost 1 base and 0 bases, there was a span of 16 bases. The CDR3 consists of 17 residues. For the CDR3, the DNA is TGTGCCAGCAGCTTAGAAGGTCCGGGGCCATCCTCCTACGAGCAGTACTTC. Its translation is CASSLEGPGPSSYEQYF.

The chain uses TRBV18 and TRBJ1-2; TRBD1 might be the D (6 bases). This CDR3 is 15 amino acids long. In germline, CDR1 is KGHSH, CDR2 LQKENI. V gave up 2 bases and J gave up 8 bases, with 18 bases separating them. The CDR3 coding sequence is TGTGCCAGCTCACCATCGGGACACCATTTTAGGGGCTACACCTTC. It is translated as CASSPSGHHFRGYTF.

The genes are TRBV6-5 and TRBJ2-3, with D unclear. The V and J ends lost 6 bases and 5 bases respectively, with 9 bases between them. The CDR3 consists of 12 residues. CDR1 is MNHEY and CDR2 is SVGAGI in the germline V gene. As DNA, the CDR3 is TGTGCCAGCAGGTCTAGGAAAGATACGCAGTATTTT. Its protein product is CASRSRKDTQYF.

The sample holds a few counts of this clone. The rearrangement links TRBV28 to TRBJ2-7; unclear D gene. Germline V CDR1 and CDR2: MDHEN, SYDVKM. V shed 2 bases and J shed 2 bases, with 10 bases lying between them. The CDR3 spans 14 residues. For the CDR3, the DNA is TGTGCCAGCAGTTTACCCCTCCCGACCTACGAGCAGTACTTC. Residues: CASSLPLPTYEQYF.

The chain couples TRBV15 to TRBJ1-5; 8 bases align to TRBD1. Germline values: CDR1 LNHNV, CDR2 YYDKDF (reference sequence). This CDR3 comprises 15 residues. Trimming took 2 bases from V and 13 from J; bases not matched to a gene: 13. The CDR3 DNA sequence: TGTGCCACCAGCAGAACCGGGACAGGACTTTCGACTCAGCATTTT. Amino acid sequence: CATSRTGTGLSTQHF.

The chain carries TRBV5-1 and TRBJ2-2; D is possibly TRBD2 (5 bases). V was clipped by 0 bases and J by 1 base, with 10 bases between them. The CDR3 runs to 16 residues. Germline-derived CDR1 and CDR2 are SGHRS and YFSETQ. CDR3 protein: CASSLAPGKNTGELFF. The CDR3, as DNA: TGCGCCAGCAGCTTGGCCCCGGGGAAGAACACCGGGGAGCTGTTTTTT. Combining the CDR3 with reference TRBV5-1 and TRBJ2-2 gives the whole variable domain KAGVTQTPRYLIKTRGQQVTLSCSPISGHRSVSWYQQTPGQGLQFLFEYFSETQRNKGNFPGRFSGRQFSNSRSEMNVSTLELGDSALYLCASSLAPGKNTGELFFGEGSRLTVL.

The chain links TRBV28 to TRBJ1-2; 8 positions match TRBD1. The V gene's germline CDR1 is MDHEN and CDR2 SYDVKM. The length of the CDR3 is 14 residues. The V gene end was trimmed by 8 bases and the J gene end by 2 bases; junction bases not matched to a gene: 7. CDR3 loop: CASEQQGVNYGYTF. CDR3 DNA: TGTGCCAGCGAACAACAGGGGGTCAACTATGGCTACACCTTC.

V usage is TRBV27 and J usage is TRBJ1-5; D call uncertain. V lost 0 bases and J 1 base, leaving 7 bases between the germline ends. The germline V gene has CDR1 MNHEY and CDR2 SMNVEV (reference sequence). The CDR3 length is 15 residues. CDR3 DNA sequence: TGTGCCAGCAGTTTATCGATGGCCAGCAATCAGCCCCAGCATTTT. This codes for CASSLSMASNQPQHF.

CDR3 region: CASSYNTGQGVHGYTF. DNA for the CDR3: TGTGCCAGTAGTTATAATACTGGACAGGGGGTTCATGGCTACACCTTC. The rearrangement joins TRBV19 to TRBJ1-2, with 10 bases lining up with TRBD1. The CDR3 is made up of 16 amino acids. Germline CDR1 and CDR2: LNHDA and SQIVND (reference sequence). V shed 5 bases and J 6 bases; nucleotides not matched to a gene: 12. The full variable domain, completed using reference TRBV19 and TRBJ1-2, is DGGITQSPKYLFRKEGQNVTLSCEQNLNHDAMYWYRQDPGQGLRLIYYSQIVNDFQKGDIAEGYSVSREKKESFPLTVTSAQKNPTAFYLCASSYNTGQGVHGYTFGSGTRLTVV.

The chain carries TRBV14 and TRBJ2-5; TRBD1 agrees at 9 bases. Germline V gene data show CDR1 as SGHDN and CDR2 as FVKESK. There are 15 residues in the CDR3. With V trimmed by 5 bases and J by 2 bases, 6 bases remained unmatched. CDR3 amino acids: CASSRVGQGQETQYF. The CDR3 nucleotides read TGTGCCAGCAGCAGAGTCGGACAGGGGCAAGAGACCCAGTACTTC. Variable domain in full (rest from reference TRBV14 and TRBJ2-5): EAGVTQFPSHSVIEKGQTVTLRCDPISGHDNLYWYRRVMGKEIKFLLHFVKESKQDESGMPNNRFLAERTGGTYSTLKVQPAELEDSGVYFCASSRVGQGQETQYFGPGTRLLVL.

The V gene is TRBV7-9, the J gene TRBJ2-2; 9 bases match TRBD2. The trim removed 0 bases at V and 7 bases at J, leaving 3 bases unmatched. The length of the CDR3 is 15 residues. Germline V gene data show CDR1 as SEHNR and CDR2 as FQNEAQ (reference sequence). This chain's CDR3 is CASSLASGSFGELFF. The CDR3 DNA is TGTGCCAGCAGCTTAGCTAGCGGGAGCTTCGGGGAGCTGTTTTTT. The variable domain in full, with the rest retrieved from reference TRBV7-9 and TRBJ2-2, is DTGVSQNPRHKITKRGQNVTFRCDPISEHNRLYWYRQTLGQGPEFLTYFQNEAQLEKSRLLSDRFSAERPKGSFSTLEIQRTEQGDSAMYLCASSLASGSFGELFFGEGSRLTVL.

The chain couples TRBV2 to TRBJ2-3, with 8 bases lining up with TRBD1. CDR1 and CDR2 from the germline V gene are SNHLY and FYNNEI. V was clipped by 6 bases and J by 1 base; unmatched bases: 6. The CDR3 consists of 15 residues. The CDR3 is CASRQKQGGTDTQYF. Here the CDR3 DNA reads TGTGCCAGCAGACAAAAACAGGGGGGCACAGATACGCAGTATTTT.

This clone appeared once. This sequence joins TRBV28 and TRBJ2-1; 7 nucleotides line up with TRBD1. Germline CDR1 reads MDHEN; CDR2 reads SYDVKM. The CDR3 loop spans 16 amino acids. The ends lost 7 bases at V and 5 bases at J; junction bases unmatched: 14. The CDR3: CASIATPGQTDNEQFF. The CDR3 coding sequence is TGTGCCAGCATCGCCACCCCGGGACAGACAGACAATGAGCAGTTCTTC.

The J gene is TRBJ1-1, the V gene TRBV29-1, with a weak D call TRBD1 (6 bases). V was trimmed by 4 bases and J by 3 bases, leaving 21 bases between them. The germline V gene has CDR1 SQVTM and CDR2 ANQGSEA. CDR3 length: 16 amino acids. The CDR3 is CSVAAVQGPKHTEAFF. CDR3 nucleotide sequence: TGCAGCGTTGCTGCGGTTCAGGGGCCCAAGCACACTGAAGCTTTCTTT.